The clone carrying this T cell receptor beta chain showed up just once. The antigen remains unidentified. Using immunoSEQ multiplex PCR, the repertoire was profiled, and TCRdb retains in-frame clones only, with some absent. The repertoire includes approximately 71,000 clones, more than 70% of them detected once, and just under 2.5% sits in the top ten. These data come from a study of graft-versus-host responses after intestinal transplantation. The material sequenced was unstimulated CD8+ T cells sorted from spleen or lymph node cells, taken before intestinal transplant. This receptor was identified in a human donor who received an intestinal transplant.

As DNA, the CDR3 is TGTGCCAGCAGTTTTACCGGGAAGATTTGGGATGGCTACACCTTC. Residues: CASSFTGKIWDGYTF. This rearrangement joins TRBV28 to TRBJ1-2, with unresolved D. CDR3 size: 15 residues. Trimming took 3 bases from V and 6 from J, leaving 17 bases between them. CDR1 and CDR2 (germline): MDHEN, SYDVKM.